This T cell receptor (beta chain) emerged from a study of blood T cells in healthy people across ages (dated by TCRdb to 2014 to 2015). About the investigation overall: In model experiments, roughly one uniquely barcoded TCR beta cDNA molecule per two T cells was captured by template switching. Age-related changes in TCR beta repertoire diversity were measured in the study by deep sequencing normalized with unique cDNA molecular identifiers. Four age groups were formed from the donors: young (average about 16 years), middle-aged (less than 40), aged (about 62) and long-lived (82). Donors of different ages were randomly distributed across sequencing lanes to avoid experimental bias. Two additional independent replicas of 1 million unique cDNA reads from the same blood draw were analyzed for two donors (one aged 18 to 30 and one aged 80 or older). Summary of the overall study and its limitations: Observed TCR beta diversity per million T cells fell roughly linearly with age, and a significant reduction was already apparent by age approximately 40. Total diversity estimates from one million sequenced T cells were considered lower bounds and underestimates. Compared with the aged group, the long-lived group had more naive CD4+ T cells, fewer expanded clones and increased TCR diversity, a pattern suggesting age selection. A strong correlation was found between observed TCR beta diversity and the percentage of naive T cells measured by flow cytometry. Conclusive comparison of naive and antigen-experienced compartments was prevented by the profiling of bulk unsorted PBMCs. The CMV infection status of donors was not known, potentially confounding age-related changes in expanded clonotypes.

Donors were under 40 systemically healthy Caucasian individuals from Russia aged roughly 6 to 90 years. Each donor gave ten milliliters of peripheral blood, collected into EDTA-treated Vacutainer tubes. Ficoll-Paque density-gradient centrifugation was used to isolate PBMCs, with at least 6.5 million per sample. Trizol reagent was used to extract total RNA from PBMCs, with at least 6 micrograms per sample. For every donor, flow cytometry on a PBMC aliquot measured the percentage of naive CD45RAhigh/CD27high T cells. Library construction relied on 5' RACE. Sequencing was carried out with an Illumina HiSeq 2500. The second PCR ran for roughly 7 to 12 cycles and used a J-beta primer mix along with a sample-barcoded 5' primer. A template-switch 5' adaptor carrying 12 random nucleotides introduced a unique molecular identifier onto each TCR beta cDNA molecule. Each sample yielded at least 2.5 million CDR3-containing paired-end reads. First-strand cDNA was synthesized from all RNA with the Mint cDNA synthesis kit, primed by a TRBC-specific oligonucleotide. Following uracil-DNA glycosylase treatment, all cDNA underwent a first 18-cycle PCR with the universal primers M1SS and BC2_uni_R. The paper's processing steps were these. For normalization, 1 million high-quality reads, each with a distinct molecular identifier, were randomly selected from each sample. Reads sharing molecular identifiers were discarded rather than binned into consensus sequences. MiTCR, with a Q25 quality threshold and the strictest error-elimination algorithm, was used for CDR3 identification, clonotype clustering and error correction. A nonparametric unseen species model with Euler transformation was used to estimate lower-bound total TCR beta diversity. TCRdb ran its own pipeline on the public reads, namely fastp trimming at Q25 and MiXCR clone calling, and kept in-frame beta chains. Entries are consolidated by CDR3 protein sequence, retaining the most common genes and DNA. The V and J calls shown here were made by TCRdb, not taken from the authors' results. The sample table holds 2 million or so distinct CDR3 sequences, of which around 48% were seen once. Of the sample, less than 2.5% falls within the top ten clones.

Turning to this clonotype: Its cognate antigen has yet to be identified. No base quality values were provided; no much bigger clone lies one nucleotide off.

CDR1 and CDR2 (ENHRY, SYGVKD) derive from the germline V gene. Spanning cysteine to phenylalanine, the CDR3 consists of 14 amino acids. Only the CDR3 part of the read is kept: 42 bases, read in frame from the first base. The rearrangement joined TRBV10-3 to TRBJ2-7, with TRBD2 perhaps the D gene, on 6 matching bases. The end of the DNA fits TRBJ2-5 better, so the J call may be wrong. Source material: blood. The clonotype originates from a middle-aged woman in good health. The CDR3 corresponds to CAISERRDGETQYF. The sequence in DNA is TGTGCCATCAGTGAGAGGAGGGACGGGGAGACCCAGTACTTC.